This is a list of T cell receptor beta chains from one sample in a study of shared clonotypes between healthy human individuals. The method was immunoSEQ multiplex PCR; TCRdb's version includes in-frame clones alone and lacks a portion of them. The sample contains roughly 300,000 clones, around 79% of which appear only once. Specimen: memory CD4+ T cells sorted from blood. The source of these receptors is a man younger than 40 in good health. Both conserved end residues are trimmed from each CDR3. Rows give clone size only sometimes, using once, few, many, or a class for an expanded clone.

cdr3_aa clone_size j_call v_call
ASSGGLAGGPRF - TRBJ2-1 TRBV6-5
ASSSYRREETQY - TRBJ2-5 TRBV19
AISGSGGRAVDTQY - TRBJ2-3 TRBV10-3
ASRHGTGNPGNTIY few TRBJ1-3 TRBV6-6
ASSLTGTNTGELF - TRBJ2-2 TRBV5-1
ASSLASGGEQY - TRBJ2-7 TRBV5-4
SVRLYEQF - TRBJ2-1 TRBV29-1
ASSLRGVETQY - TRBJ2-5 TRBV5-4
AISVQGAYEQY - TRBJ2-7 TRBV10-3
ASSGRILVQETQY - TRBJ2-5 TRBV2
ASSLLGRRPGELF once TRBJ2-2 TRBV27
ASSLVLAGGEDTQY - TRBJ2-3 TRBV7-9
ASSLFNYGYT - TRBJ1-2 TRBV7-2
ASSPMGYGYT - TRBJ1-2 TRBV28